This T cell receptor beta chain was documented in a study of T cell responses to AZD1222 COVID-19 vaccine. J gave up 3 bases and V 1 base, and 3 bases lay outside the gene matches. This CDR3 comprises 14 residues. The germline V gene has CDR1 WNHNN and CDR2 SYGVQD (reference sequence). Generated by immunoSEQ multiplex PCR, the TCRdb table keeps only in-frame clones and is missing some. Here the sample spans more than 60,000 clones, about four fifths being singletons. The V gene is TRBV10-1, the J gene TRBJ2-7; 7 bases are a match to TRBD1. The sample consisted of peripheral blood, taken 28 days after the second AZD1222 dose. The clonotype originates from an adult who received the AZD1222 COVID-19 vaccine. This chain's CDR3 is CASSEWDSRYEQYF. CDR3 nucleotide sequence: TGCGCCAGCAGTGAGTGGGACAGCCGCTACGAGCAGTACTTC.